This TCR beta chain was sequenced for a study of blood T cell repertoires in COVID-19. Study-level information: Sites across the United States, Italy and Spain contributed samples from acute and convalescent COVID-19.

Sequencing was performed with immunoSEQ multiplex PCR; in TCRdb, only in-frame clones are kept and a portion is missing. The sample lists hundreds of thousands of clones, approximately 80% occurring once. V lost 5 bases, J lost 7 bases, and 7 bases stayed unmatched. CDR1 and CDR2 (germline): SGHTA, FQGNSA. The CDR3 length is 15 residues. The source of this sequence is a woman of 80 years or more with active or convalescent COVID-19. Sequenced material: peripheral blood. J is TRBJ2-2 and V is TRBV7-2; TRBD2 aligns across 10 bases. The chain's CDR3 is CASSTFSGGIGELFF. The DNA for the CDR3 is TGTGCCAGCAGCACATTTAGCGGGGGGATCGGGGAGCTGTTTTTT.